A selection of T cell receptor beta chains follows, all from one sample in a study of CD8+CD57+ T cells in acquired aplastic anemia. TCRdb re-called the reads through MiXCR, storing one row per CDR3 protein. The data contain about 98,000 distinct CDR3 sequences, about 66% of them seen just once; the ten biggest clones take up about 62%. Sequenced input: sorted CD4+, CD8+, or CD8+CD57+ T cells (not recorded which) from PBMCs. The source of these receptors is a human donor with aplastic anemia. Both conserved end residues are trimmed from each CDR3. Each record gives: CDR3 protein, V gene.

cdr3_aa: ASSEGLAAVAEQY
v_call: TRBV2

cdr3_aa: ASSRGLDPYNEQF
v_call: TRBV11-1

cdr3_aa: SARDAHEQY
v_call: TRBV20-1

cdr3_aa: ASSIAPLLTDTQY
v_call: TRBV19

cdr3_aa: ASSLDAGGGYEQY
v_call: TRBV7-6

cdr3_aa: SVEGTTSGDIYEQY
v_call: TRBV29-1

cdr3_aa: SATGGLGTEAF
v_call: TRBV20-1

cdr3_aa: ASSEGGYGYT
v_call: TRBV19

cdr3_aa: ATSRDHGATNQPQH
v_call: TRBV15

cdr3_aa: ASSDSSGGADTQY
v_call: TRBV6-4

cdr3_aa: ASSDGLTGPSGYT
v_call: TRBV10-2

cdr3_aa: ARVVDRVNQPQH
v_call: TRBV25-1

cdr3_aa: ASSEVGTDSYEQY
v_call: TRBV2

cdr3_aa: ASSYQRVYEQF
v_call: TRBV2

cdr3_aa: ATSQGSWNGYT
v_call: TRBV24-1

cdr3_aa: ASSDVGGDYNEQF
v_call: TRBV6-4

cdr3_aa: SARDVQGAVFYNEQF
v_call: TRBV20-1

cdr3_aa: ATSGPYNEQF
v_call: TRBV24-1

cdr3_aa: ASSLGPWEQY
v_call: TRBV7-9

cdr3_aa: SAMTRNTEAF
v_call: TRBV20-1

cdr3_aa: ASSGQGGLNNEQF
v_call: TRBV9

cdr3_aa: SVHPVGGDNSPLH
v_call: TRBV20-1

cdr3_aa: ASSESGYRNQPQH
v_call: TRBV10-2

cdr3_aa: ASSILGDTQY
v_call: TRBV19

cdr3_aa: SATPGTGRRGYT
v_call: TRBV20-1

cdr3_aa: SAKGLRNTEAF
v_call: TRBV20-1

cdr3_aa: ASPGLLTDTQY
v_call: TRBV2

cdr3_aa: SVSEAGTENEQF
v_call: TRBV29-1

cdr3_aa: ASSLGPLSGETEAF
v_call: TRBV11-1

cdr3_aa: ATSESSGPTDTQY
v_call: TRBV24-1

cdr3_aa: ATSPGIDSSYEQY
v_call: TRBV15

cdr3_aa: ASTSPGTRSGTDTQY
v_call: TRBV10-2

cdr3_aa: ATWEGYYGYT
v_call: TRBV7-9

cdr3_aa: ATSLTGNTEAF
v_call: TRBV15

cdr3_aa: ASSLTGETEAF
v_call: TRBV7-3

cdr3_aa: ASSSRYGAGFR
v_call: TRBV6-1

cdr3_aa: SVVLFQGTDTQY
v_call: TRBV29-1

cdr3_aa: ASSGGVYEQY
v_call: TRBV10-2

cdr3_aa: SAHRGGSVRETQY
v_call: TRBV20-1

cdr3_aa: ASSVDRYEQY
v_call: TRBV7-2

cdr3_aa: ASSWRGDSYNEQF
v_call: TRBV7-3

cdr3_aa: ASSKGPLEQF
v_call: TRBV5-1

cdr3_aa: ASSLWPSELF
v_call: TRBV12-3/TRBV12-4

cdr3_aa: ATSSRMGEQF
v_call: TRBV15

cdr3_aa: ASSPKQKRRGYT
v_call: TRBV7-9

cdr3_aa: SGVRETQY
v_call: TRBV20-1

cdr3_aa: ASRGASGETQY
v_call: TRBV19

cdr3_aa: AISERGRDRKLNGYT
v_call: TRBV10-3

cdr3_aa: ASSAVRTEAF
v_call: TRBV7-3

cdr3_aa: SARDYQGQNTEAF
v_call: TRBV20-1

cdr3_aa: AISGGTREKLF
v_call: TRBV10-3

cdr3_aa: ASSPERGVTYYEQY
v_call: TRBV19

cdr3_aa: ASTRDRISYNEQF
v_call: TRBV19

cdr3_aa: ATSDGGQPYEQY
v_call: TRBV24-1

cdr3_aa: SARDRVRADSGYT
v_call: TRBV20-1

cdr3_aa: ASSVEGGTTEAF
v_call: TRBV2

cdr3_aa: SATGGSYEQY
v_call: TRBV20-1

cdr3_aa: ASSFRAGELF
v_call: TRBV19